This entry is about one T cell receptor beta chain. Its specificity is not known. The protocol was immunoSEQ multiplex PCR, while the TCRdb copy is restricted to in-frame clones and leaves out a portion. The sample lists around 140,000 clones, roughly 90% seen once, with 5% to 5.5% in the top ten. This sample stems from a study of T cell responses to AZD1222 COVID-19 vaccine. The study's findings and limits: Mostly white British, mostly female donors; authors suggested clonal diversity may be underestimated. At 160-218 and 743-854, vaccine-associated CD4 TCRs were dominant, and they spanned spike.

After removal of 7 bases from V and 6 bases from J, the junction contained 3 bases not matched to a gene. Germline V gene data show CDR1 as SNHLY and CDR2 as FYNNEI. This CDR3 is 13 amino acids long. The sequence was obtained from an adult who received the MenACWY meningococcal vaccine as a control. Sample: peripheral blood, taken 28 days after the second dose of the MenACWY control vaccine. The V and J genes are TRBV2 and TRBJ1-5; 10 nucleotides match TRBD1. The CDR3 spells CASKWTGGQPQHF. The CDR3 nucleotides read TGTGCCAGCAAGTGGACAGGGGGTCAGCCCCAGCATTTT.